This T cell receptor beta chain was recovered during a study of cytomegalovirus exposure and HLA in healthy donors. General study points: As a later analysis showed, several of the most significant clusters appeared to be linked to common viral pathogens. For most subjects, TCR beta sequences were reported to predict HLA-A and HLA-B alleles with accuracy.

With 60 Vbeta and 13 Jbeta primers, the PCR was carried out. This table comes from immunoSEQ multiplex PCR, and its TCRdb copy is limited to in-frame clones, with some not included. Among around 110,000 clones, approximately 81% were seen once, and the ten largest hold 2.5% to 3%. The CDR3 has 15 residues. Germline assignment: CDR1 WNHNN and CDR2 SYGVQD (reference sequence). The J segment lost 6 bases and the V segment lost 3 bases, leaving 8 bases of the junction unmatched. The sample holds a few counts of this clone. What it binds is not known. The chain couples TRBV10-1 to TRBJ1-2, with 9 bases matching TRBD1. The sequence was obtained from a woman between 18 and 29 years old in good health and CMV-seropositive. Material for sequencing was PBMCs. In DNA, the CDR3 is TGCGCCAGCAGTGATCCCGGGACAGGGTTTAATGGCTACACCTTC. Encoded protein: CASSDPGTGFNGYTF.